Below, 8 T cell receptor beta chains from the same sample are listed, as sequenced in a study of blood T cell repertoires in COVID-19. Only in-frame clones appear in the TCRdb table, and some are missing; sequencing was by immunoSEQ multiplex PCR. The data show some 97,000 clones, with about 88% seen just once and approximately 7.3% held by the top ten. The specimen sequenced was peripheral blood. These receptors were obtained from a young man in a cohort sampled during active COVID-19.

The chain carries TRBV3-1 (or the pseudogene TRBV3-2) and TRBJ1-1; D might be TRBD1 (5 bases). Per the germline V gene, CDR1 is LGHDT and CDR2 is YNNKEL (reference sequence). V was clipped by 0 bases and J by 8 bases, with 16 bases between them. The length of the CDR3 is 15 residues. CDR3 sequence reads: CASSQDCETEIEAFF. As DNA, the CDR3 is TGTGCCAGCAGCCAAGATTGCGAGACAGAGATAGAAGCTTTCTTT.

The genes are TRBV18 and TRBJ2-5; D call uncertain. CDR3 length equals 18 residues. Germline assignment: CDR1 KGHSH and CDR2 LQKENI. Trimming removed 5 bases at V and 1 base at J, with 23 bases between. The CDR3 DNA sequence: TGTGCCAGCTCAGCTATGACGATGACGCGGTCGAGCCAAGAGACCCAGTACTTC. Protein: CASSAMTMTRSSQETQYF.

The genes are TRBV5-1 and TRBJ2-7, with TRBD1 matching over 10 bases. V shed 3 bases and J 2 bases; nucleotides not matched to a gene: 5. This CDR3 is 15 amino acids long. The germline V gene encodes CDR1 SGHRS and CDR2 YFSETQ. The CDR3 DNA follows: TGCGCCAGCAGCTCGGGACAGGGGCTTCCCTACGAGCAGTACTTC. Translation: CASSSGQGLPYEQYF.

The chain couples TRBV25-1 to TRBJ1-2; 7 nucleotides align to TRBD1. V was clipped by 1 base and J by 7 bases; unmatched bases: 12. Germline V gene lookup returns CDR1 MGHDK and CDR2 SYGVNS. The CDR3 has 16 amino acids. This CDR3 reads CASSESGQAFRSGYTF. CDR3 DNA sequence: TGTGCCAGCAGTGAATCAGGACAGGCTTTTCGAAGTGGCTACACCTTC.

The V call is TRBV4-3, the J call TRBJ2-7; 8 bases map to TRBD2. Trimming at V came to 1 base and at J to 1 base, leaving 9 bases not matched to a gene. Germline lookup yields CDR1 LGHNA and CDR2 YSLEER. The CDR3 has 17 residues. The chain's CDR3 is CASSQAYSGAVSYEQYF. The CDR3 coding sequence is TGCGCCAGCAGCCAAGCCTATAGCGGGGCGGTATCCTACGAGCAGTACTTC.

The chain uses TRBV10-3 and TRBJ2-5; possible D gene TRBD2, 5 bases. V was shortened by 6 bases and J by 4 bases, with 12 bases between the two germline ends. In germline, CDR1 is ENHRY, CDR2 SYGVKD. CDR3 length: 13 residues. Here the CDR3 reads CAISIGRGETQYF. CDR3 nucleotide sequence: TGTGCCATCAGCATCGGCCGGGGAGAGACCCAGTACTTC.

V usage is TRBV2 and J usage is TRBJ1-1; 7 nucleotides agree with TRBD1. The CDR3 has 14 amino acids. In germline, CDR1 is SNHLY, CDR2 FYNNEI. The V gene end was trimmed by 7 bases and the J gene end by 4 bases; junction bases not matched to a gene: 9. The CDR3 spells CASNIQGQVTEAFF. In DNA, the CDR3 is TGTGCCAGCAATATACAGGGGCAGGTCACTGAAGCTTTCTTT.

The chain combines TRBV24-1 with TRBJ2-1; 9 bases match TRBD1. The ends lost 2 bases at V and 4 bases at J; junction bases unmatched: 2. The CDR3 has 15 residues. Germline CDR1 KGHDR, CDR2 SFDVKD. Written as DNA, the CDR3 is TGTGCCACCAGTGATTGGGACAGGGTGTACAATGAGCAGTTCTTC. Translation gives CATSDWDRVYNEQFF.